The next 15 T cell receptor beta chains were all read from a single sample in a study of T-cell reconstitution after alpha-beta-depleted transplantation in children (dated by TCRdb to 2016 to 2017). Receptor libraries were prepared by PCR. The listed sequencing device is Illumina HiSeq 2500. To normalize quantification of the TCRbeta repertoire, the TCR libraries were built with molecular barcoding that relied on unique molecular identifiers. TCRdb passed the public sequencing reads through fastp at Q25 and MiXCR, retaining productive beta sequences. Here each entry gathers all rows of one CDR3 protein and keeps the most common genes and DNA. The sample table records around 270,000 distinct CDR3 sequences; roughly a tenth of these occur just once. Of the sample, around 7.6% falls within the top ten clones. The treatment or condition label for this specimen denotes: allogeneic hematopoietic cell transplantation with graft depleted of TCRalphabeta T cells and CD19 B cells.

The sequencing used PBMCs, collected before TCRalphabeta/CD19-depleted stem cell transplant. These TCRs come from a boy in the first two years of life with acute myeloid leukemia, due to receive a stem cell transplant.

This clonotype was found many times. The genes are TRBV7-8 and TRBJ2-1; 12 bases are shared with TRBD2. Germline CDR1 is SGHVS and CDR2 is FQNEAQ. CDR3 length equals 18 residues. V lost 5 bases to trimming and J lost 2 bases; unmatched junction nucleotides: 10. The CDR3 sequence: CASSQPTSGSGAYNEQFF. As DNA, the CDR3 is TGTGCCAGCAGCCAACCGACTAGCGGGAGTGGAGCCTACAATGAGCAGTTCTTC.

This clonotype was recorded a few times. The chain joins TRBV12-3 or TRBV12-4 to TRBJ1-1; TRBD1 might be the D (6 bases). The V end lost 4 bases, the J end lost 0 bases, and 15 bases lay between the germline ends. The CDR3 spans 16 residues. DNA for the CDR3: TGTGCCAGCAGTTCGACAGGTACGCCCCTGAACACTGAAGCTTTCTTT. Amino acids: CASSSTGTPLNTEAFF.

In this sample, this clonotype turned up many times. The CDR3 DNA is TGTGCCAGCAGTTTAACGGGACTAGCGGCCTACGAGCAGTACTTC. This translates into CASSLTGLAAYEQYF. The rearrangement uses TRBV28 and TRBJ2-7, with 11 bases fitting TRBD2. The CDR3 runs to 15 residues. Germline V lookup: CDR1 MDHEN, CDR2 SYDVKM. V trimming: 2 bases; J trimming: 2 bases; junction bases outside the gene matches: 2. Full variable domain (missing parts from reference TRBV28 and TRBJ2-7): DVKVTQSSRYLVKRTGEKVFLECVQDMDHENMFWYRQDPGLGLRLIYFSYDVKMKEKGDIPEGYSVSREKKERFSLILESASTNQTSMYLCASSLTGLAAYEQYFGPGTRLTVT.

This clonotype was seen at least ten times. The chain carries TRBV6-6 and TRBJ2-2; D is undetermined. CDR3 length: 11 residues. Germline-derived CDR1 and CDR2 are MNHNY and SVGAGI (reference sequence). Between the trimmed V and J ends, which lost 2 bases and 7 bases, there was a span of 2 bases. CDR3 loop: CASSYNGELFF. DNA of the CDR3: TGTGCCAGCAGTTACAACGGGGAGCTGTTTTTT.

This chain uses TRBV3-1 with TRBJ1-2, with no clear D. This CDR3 has 17 amino acids. The V gene lost 2 bases and the J gene lost 0 bases, with 16 bases spanning the gap. Looked up from germline, CDR1 is LGHDT and CDR2 is YNNKEL (reference sequence). CDR3 nucleotides: TGTGCCAGCAGCCAAACACCAACGCGAGAACCTAACTATGGCTACACCTTC. It translates to CASSQTPTREPNYGYTF.

There are a few counts of this clonotype. This chain uses TRBV4-1 with TRBJ2-3, with a tentative D call TRBD1 (6 bases). In germline, CDR1 is MGHRA, CDR2 YSYEKL. Trimming removed 2 bases at V and 2 bases at J, with 8 bases between. The length of the CDR3 is 14 residues. The CDR3 sequence is CASSQRGNTDTQYF. CDR3 bases: TGCGCCAGCAGCCAAAGGGGGAACACAGATACGCAGTATTTT.

This clonotype was counted ten times or more. The chain joins TRBV5-1 to TRBJ1-2; 9 nucleotides align to TRBD1. The CDR3 is made up of 16 amino acids. The germline gives CDR1 SGHRS, CDR2 YFSETQ. The J segment lost 1 base and the V segment lost 2 bases, leaving 6 bases of the junction unmatched. Written as DNA, the CDR3 is TGCGCCAGCAGCTTCCGGGACAGGGACCTTAACTATGGCTACACCTTC. Translated, it gives CASSFRDRDLNYGYTF.

In the case of this clonotype: This could be a read error, since a much larger clone is one nucleotide away. The rearrangement uses TRBV28 and TRBJ1-5; D is unclear. CDR1 and CDR2 from the germline V gene are MDHEN and SYDVKM. With 5 bases removed from V and 0 bases from J, the gap between germline ends came to 32 bases. This CDR3 comprises 22 residues. CDR3 loop: CASSPSLLTLQVGRHSNQPQHF. The CDR3 nucleotides are TGTGCCAGCAGTCCCTCCCTCCTAACCTTGCAGGTAGGGAGGCATAGCAATCAGCCCCAGCATTTT. Looking up the rest from reference TRBV28 and TRBJ1-5 gives the full variable domain: DVKVTQSSRYLVKRTGEKVFLECVQDMDHENMFWYRQDPGLGLRLIYFSYDVKMKEKGDIPEGYSVSREKKERFSLILESASTNQTSMYLCASSPSLLTLQVGRHSNQPQHFGDGTRLSIL.

This clonotype was seen many times. The V and J genes are TRBV19 and TRBJ2-1, with D possibly matching TRBD2 (6 bases). CDR1 and CDR2 from the germline V gene are LNHDA and SQIVND (reference sequence). The CDR3 extends over 13 amino acids. V lost 10 bases and J 4 bases, leaving 14 bases between the germline ends. CDR3 nucleotides: TGTGCCATAGCGGACCCTCCATACAATGAGCAGTTCTTC. Amino acid sequence: CAIADPPYNEQFF. Combining the CDR3 with reference TRBV19 and TRBJ2-1 gives the whole variable domain DGGITQSPKYLFRKEGQNVTLSCEQNLNHDAMYWYRQDPGQGLRLIYYSQIVNDFQKGDIAEGYSVSREKKESFPLTVTSAQKNPTAFYLCAIADPPYNEQFFGPGTRLTVL.

This sequence joins TRBV12-3 or TRBV12-4 and TRBJ2-7; 13 bases are shared with TRBD2. The CDR3 is 15 amino acids. V shed 5 bases and J 7 bases; nucleotides not matched to a gene: 8. Here the CDR3 DNA reads TGTGCCAGCAGTCGTCGGACTAGCGGGGGATGGGAGCAGTACTTC. Residues: CASSRRTSGGWEQYF.

The chain has TRBV25-1 and TRBJ2-3; the D is unclear. The germline V gene encodes CDR1 MGHDK and CDR2 SYGVNS. The length of the CDR3 is 12 residues. Trimming shortened V by 2 bases and J by 5 bases, and 5 bases separated the two germline ends. In nucleotides, the CDR3 is TGTGCCAGCAGTGAAAAGATAGATACGCAGTATTTT. Its protein product is CASSEKIDTQYF.

This chain joins TRBV6-4 and TRBJ2-3, with a possible D match to TRBD1 (6 bases). V lost 5 bases and J 4 bases, leaving 16 bases between the germline ends. The CDR3 is 15 residues long. CDR1 and CDR2 from the germline V gene are MRHNA and SNTAGT. The CDR3 nucleotides are TGTGCCAGCAGTCTCCGGGACACCCCCTCAGATACGCAGTATTTT. Residues: CASSLRDTPSDTQYF.

This clonotype was observed at least ten times. The rearrangement joins TRBV5-1 to TRBJ1-6; 10 nucleotides align to TRBD1. The CDR3 loop spans 14 amino acids. The V gene's germline CDR1 is SGHRS and CDR2 YFSETQ. The trim removed 4 bases at V and 9 bases at J, leaving 4 bases unmatched. CDR3 in amino acids: CASSPDRGSSPLHF. As DNA, the CDR3 is TGCGCCAGCAGCCCGGACAGGGGGAGTTCACCCCTCCACTTT.

This clonotype was seen many times. The chain couples TRBV28 to TRBJ1-4; 10 bases align to TRBD1. The V gene end was trimmed by 6 bases and the J gene end by 8 bases; junction bases not matched to a gene: 9. Germline V gives CDR1 MDHEN, CDR2 SYDVKM. The CDR3 runs 15 residues. In DNA, the CDR3 is TGTGCCAGCAGACGACCGGGACAGGGGCGCGAAAAACTGTTTTTT. Translated: CASRRPGQGREKLFF.

About this clonotype itself: One base away lies a much larger clone, so this may be a sequencing read error. CDR3 sequence: CASGGTPEAFF. The CDR3 DNA sequence: TGTGCCAGCGGGGGGACACCTGAAGCTTTCTTT. The genes are TRBV12-3 or TRBV12-4 and TRBJ1-1; maybe TRBD1 (6 bases). V was shortened by 8 bases and J by 6 bases, with 10 bases between the two germline ends. This CDR3 is 11 amino acids long.